This T cell receptor beta chain derives from a study of T cell changes during pregnancy in multiple sclerosis. Sequencing used immunoSEQ multiplex PCR; TCRdb keeps in-frame clones, though not all of them. Counted here are around 49,000 clones, 90% occurring once; the ten biggest clones make up 5% to 6.5%. Germline CDR1 SGHAT, CDR2 FQNNGV. The CDR3 consists of 15 residues. Trimming removed 5 bases from V and 4 bases from J; junction bases left unmatched: 3. This clone occurred once. The identical CDR3 is also encoded by other nucleotide sequences in the sample. The specimen was peripheral blood, collected after pregnancy. The V and J genes are TRBV11-2 and TRBJ2-1, with 12 bases that match TRBD2. The sequence was obtained from a female donor in good health, enrolled as a control in a pregnancy study. CDR3 residues: CASSRLAGEYNEQFF. In DNA form, the CDR3 reads TGTGCCAGCAGCCGACTAGCGGGAGAGTACAATGAGCAGTTCTTC.